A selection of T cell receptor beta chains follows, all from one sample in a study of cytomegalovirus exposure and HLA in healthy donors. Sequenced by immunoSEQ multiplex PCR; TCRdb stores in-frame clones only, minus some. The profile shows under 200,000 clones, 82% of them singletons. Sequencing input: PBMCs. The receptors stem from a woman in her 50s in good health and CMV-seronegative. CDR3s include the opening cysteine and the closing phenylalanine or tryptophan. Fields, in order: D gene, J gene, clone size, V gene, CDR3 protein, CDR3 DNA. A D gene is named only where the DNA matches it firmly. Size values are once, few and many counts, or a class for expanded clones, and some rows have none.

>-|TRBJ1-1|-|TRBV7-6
CASSPSRGTVAFF
TGTGCCAGCAGCCCGAGCAGGGGAACCGTTGCTTTCTTT
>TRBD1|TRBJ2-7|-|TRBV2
CASSERGTGAYEQYF
TGTGCCAGCAGTGAAAGAGGGACAGGGGCGTACGAGCAGTACTTC
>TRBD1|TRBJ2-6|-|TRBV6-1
CASVDRAYGANVLTF
TGTGCCAGCGTGGACAGGGCTTATGGGGCCAACGTCCTGACTTTC
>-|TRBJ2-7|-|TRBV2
CASSVSRSPGEQYF
TGTGCCAGCAGTGTAAGTAGATCTCCGGGTGAGCAGTACTTC
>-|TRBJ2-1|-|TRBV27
CASSWREGGYEQFF
TGTGCCAGCAGTTGGCGTGAGGGGGGGTATGAGCAGTTCTTC
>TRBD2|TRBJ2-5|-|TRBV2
CAGSRGGQETQYF
TGTGCCGGAAGTCGGGGGGGTCAAGAGACCCAGTACTTC
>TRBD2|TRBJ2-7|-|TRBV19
CASSFTGTSGYEQYF
TGTGCCAGTAGTTTTACCGGGACTAGCGGCTACGAGCAGTACTTC
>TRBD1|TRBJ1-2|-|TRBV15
CATSRPPYRGDYGYTF
TGTGCCACCAGCAGGCCCCCGTACAGGGGGGACTATGGCTACACCTTC
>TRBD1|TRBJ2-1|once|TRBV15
CATTGTGRRNEQFF
TGTGCCACCACCGGGACAGGAAGGAGGAATGAGCAGTTCTTC
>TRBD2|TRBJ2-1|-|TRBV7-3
CASSSSGYSGKSNEQFF
TGTGCCAGCAGCTCGAGCGGCTATAGCGGGAAGAGCAATGAGCAGTTCTTC
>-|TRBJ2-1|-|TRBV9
CASSVEANPYNEQFF
TGTGCCAGCAGCGTAGAAGCCAACCCCTACAATGAGCAGTTCTTC
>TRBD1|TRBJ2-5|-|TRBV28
CASSLLFGQGLYQYF
TGTGCCAGCAGTTTATTGTTCGGACAGGGATTGTATCAGTACTTC
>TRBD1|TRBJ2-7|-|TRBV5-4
CASSDRTGGAEQYF
TGTGCCAGCAGCGACCGGACAGGGGGCGCAGAGCAGTACTTC
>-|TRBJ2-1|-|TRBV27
CASSWGSSSDNEQFF
TGTGCCAGCAGTTGGGGCTCATCCTCCGACAATGAGCAGTTCTTC
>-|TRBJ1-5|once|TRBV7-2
CASSLITGGNQPQHF
TGTGCCAGCAGCTTAATAACAGGAGGCAATCAGCCCCAGCATTTT
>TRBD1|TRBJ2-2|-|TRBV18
CASSPPEGAINTGELFF
TGTGCCAGCTCACCACCAGAGGGGGCTATTAACACCGGGGAGCTGTTTTTT
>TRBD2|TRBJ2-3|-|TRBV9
CASSPRLAGGTDTQYF
TGTGCCAGCAGCCCCCGACTAGCGGGGGGCACAGATACGCAGTATTTT
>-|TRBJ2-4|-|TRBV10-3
CAISEGSEGNIQYF
TGTGCCATCAGTGAGGGGTCAGAGGGAAACATTCAGTACTTC
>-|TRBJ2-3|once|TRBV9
CASSVRGSPDTQYF
TGTGCCAGCAGCGTAAGGGGATCCCCGGATACGCAGTATTTT
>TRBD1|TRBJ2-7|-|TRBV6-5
CASTQGQLSYEQYF
TGTGCCAGCACTCAGGGACAGTTGTCCTACGAGCAGTACTTC
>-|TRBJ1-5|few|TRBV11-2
CASSLEGGYYSNQPQHF
TGTGCCAGCAGCTTAGAGGGAGGGTATTATAGCAATCAGCCCCAGCATTTT
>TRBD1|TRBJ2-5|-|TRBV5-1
CASNPGTGRETQYF
TGCGCCAGCAACCCCGGGACAGGGCGAGAGACCCAGTACTTC
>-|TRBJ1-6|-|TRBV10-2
CASSESTQGNSPLHF
TGCGCCAGCAGTGAGTCGACCCAGGGGAATTCACCCCTCCACTTT
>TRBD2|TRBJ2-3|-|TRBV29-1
CSVDWGGSTDTQYF
TGCAGCGTTGACTGGGGGGGAAGCACAGATACGCAGTATTTT
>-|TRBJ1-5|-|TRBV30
CAWSVTGLGDQPQHF
TGTGCCTGGAGTGTAACAGGGTTAGGGGATCAGCCCCAGCATTTT
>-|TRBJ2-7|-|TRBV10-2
CASSVEGVPYEQYF
TGCGCCAGCAGTGTTGAAGGGGTTCCCTACGAGCAGTACTTC